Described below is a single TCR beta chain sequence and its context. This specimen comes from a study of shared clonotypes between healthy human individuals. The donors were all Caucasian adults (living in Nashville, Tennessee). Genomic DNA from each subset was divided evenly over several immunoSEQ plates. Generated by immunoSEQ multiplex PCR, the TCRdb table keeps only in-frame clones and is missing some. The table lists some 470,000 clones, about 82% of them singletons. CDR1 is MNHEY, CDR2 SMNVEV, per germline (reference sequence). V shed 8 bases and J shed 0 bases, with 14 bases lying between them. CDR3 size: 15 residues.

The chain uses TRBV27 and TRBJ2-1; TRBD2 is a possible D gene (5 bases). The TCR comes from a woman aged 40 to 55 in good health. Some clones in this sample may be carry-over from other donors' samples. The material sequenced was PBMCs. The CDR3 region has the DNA TGTGCCAGCCGGGGTGTTAGTGGCTCCTACAATGAGCAGTTCTTC. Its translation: CASRGVSGSYNEQFF.